This TCR beta chain was recorded in a study of blood T cell repertoires in COVID-19 (dated by TCRdb to 2020 to 2021). For the wider study: The collaborator samples originated in the United States, Italy and Spain and spanned the acute and convalescent phases of COVID-19. Subjects who had been exposed to COVID-19, were actively infected with it, or had recovered from it provided the deeply sampled blood TCRbeta repertoires that made up the dataset. Where available, HLA class I and class II types were obtained from metadata supplied by the sample provider rather than from assay-based typing. Sample metadata almost always included a de-identified subject ID, COVID-19 status, age in years and sex. The repertoires were released in a freely available public database intended as a resource for research on the immune response to SARS-CoV-2. The samples were drawn from two sources: the first 160 participants of the ongoing ImmuneRACE study, and 950 to 1,500 subjects contributed by 6 global collaborators. The material from the prospective study consisted of cDNA or gDNA derived from T cells, B-cell-depleted T cells, or PBMCs.

Points the paper makes about the study in general: The amount of clinical and demographic metadata varied by source and participant and was provided uncurated.

This clone was seen repeatedly, ten times or more. Its antigen is not yet known. Per-base quality was not reported, and no clone a single base away is much larger than it. The immunoSEQ Assay, a bias-controlled multiplex PCR, was used to amplify TCRbeta CDR3 regions from genomic DNA. Turning to the authors' computational methods: Nucleated cell counts per sample were estimated from amplification of reference gene primers within the assay. To quantify the absolute abundance of each unique TCRbeta CDR3 rearrangement, sequence reads were collapsed and filtered. For each sample, productive Simpson clonality was calculated as the square root of Simpson's diversity index over productive rearrangements. As stored in TCRdb, this immuneACCESS dataset retains in-frame rearrangements with V and J assigned. A fraction of the clones does not appear; measured against another copy, unresolved V genes explain less than half of the discrepancy, and the remainder lacks a known reason. For V, J and clone size, that table is used; D and trimming come from the DNA. This sample lists around 70,000 clones; roughly 80% were detected once. Less than 8.5% of the sample comes from the top ten.

Whole blood was collected in K2EDTA tubes by collaborating institutions according to the institutions' own protocols. For TCRbeta analysis, collaborators shipped samples in one of three forms: frozen whole blood, isolated PBMCs, or DNA extracted from either of those sample types. After removal of 1 base from V and 3 bases from J, the junction retains 0 bases not matched to a gene. CDR3 length: 14 amino acids, cysteine to phenylalanine. Only the CDR3 DNA stays, 42 bases, in frame from base 1. CDR1 LGHNA and CDR2 YSLEER are derived from the germline V gene. The TCR originated in a man aged 55 to 70 with acute or convalescent COVID-19. The sample taken for sequencing was peripheral blood. This sequence uses TRBV4-3 and TRBJ2-1; the central 7 bases match TRBD2. CDR3 sequence: CASSQGGGYNEQFF. In nucleotide form, the sequence is TGCGCCAGCAGCCAAGGCGGGGGCTACAATGAGCAGTTCTTC.